One sample yielded the 18 T cell receptor beta chains listed below, sequenced in a study of blood T cell repertoires in COVID-19. Sequenced by immunoSEQ multiplex PCR; TCRdb stores in-frame clones only, minus some. Of roughly 320,000 clones in the sample, about 90% are singletons; the top ten hold 6% to 8%. The sample comprised peripheral blood. The receptors were gathered from a woman aged 45 to 65 with COVID-19, enrolled during active disease.

The chain joins TRBV2 to TRBJ1-3; the D is unclear. The germline CDR1 and CDR2 sequences are SNHLY and FYNNEI. CDR3 length equals 14 residues. Trimming took off 5 bases at V and 0 bases at J, with 8 bases between the two ends. In DNA form, the CDR3 reads TGTGCCAGCAGTACCGGTTTCTCTGGAAACACCATATATTTT. This codes for CASSTGFSGNTIYF. The full variable domain, rest sourced from reference TRBV2 and TRBJ1-3, is EPEVTQTPSHQVTQMGQEVILRCVPISNHLYFYWYRQILGQKVEFLVSFYNNEISEKSEIFDDQFSVERPDGSNFTLKIRSTKLEDSAMYFCASSTGFSGNTIYFGEGSWLTVV.

The genes are TRBV7-2 and TRBJ1-1; D is ambiguous. Germline assignment: CDR1 SGHTA and CDR2 FQGNSA. CDR3 length: 16 amino acids. Trimming took 7 bases from V and 0 from J, leaving 18 bases between them. Written as DNA, the CDR3 is TGTGCCAGCATCGACAATCCAAGTAACATGAACACTGAAGCTTTCTTT. This gives the protein CASIDNPSNMNTEAFF. Drawing the rest from reference TRBV7-2 and TRBJ1-1, the complete variable domain is GAGVSQSPSNKVTEKGKDVELRCDPISGHTALYWYRQSLGQGLEFLIYFQGNSAPDKSGLPSDRFSAERTGGSVSTLTIQRTQQEDSAVYLCASIDNPSNMNTEAFFGQGTRLTVV.

The J gene is TRBJ2-7, the V gene TRBV27; D gene ambiguous. Germline V gives CDR1 MNHEY, CDR2 SMNVEV (reference sequence). CDR3 length equals 13 residues. V was clipped by 6 bases and J by 4 bases, with 13 bases between them. CDR3 amino acids: CASSVTKVYEQYF. Written as DNA, the CDR3 is TGTGCCAGCAGCGTAACTAAGGTTTACGAGCAGTACTTC.

Here the CDR3 DNA reads TGCGCCAGCAGCCAAGTGGCCCGTATCGACGAGCAGTACTTC. This codes for CASSQVARIDEQYF. V is TRBV4-1 and J is TRBJ2-7; D is uncertain. CDR3 size: 14 residues. Germline CDR1 MGHRA, CDR2 YSYEKL. The V and J ends lost 1 base and 5 bases respectively, with 12 bases between them.

J is TRBJ2-1 and V is TRBV11-2; TRBD1 matches 7 bases. The CDR3 length is 14 residues. The germline V gene encodes CDR1 SGHAT and CDR2 FQNNGV. With 5 bases clipped from V and 4 bases from J, the junction kept 5 bases outside the gene matches. In nucleotides, the CDR3 is TGTGCCAGCAGCCCCCAGACAGGGTACAATGAGCAGTTCTTC. Its translation is CASSPQTGYNEQFF.

The V call is TRBV3-1 (or the pseudogene TRBV3-2), the J call TRBJ2-1, with TRBD1 as a possible D gene (5 bases). V was cut by 0 bases and J by 13 bases, with 13 bases left in between. The length of the CDR3 is 13 residues. Looked up from germline, CDR1 is LGHDT and CDR2 is YNNKEL (reference sequence). The DNA of the CDR3 is TGTGCCAGCAGCCAAGATCATAGGGGTATTCAGTTCTTC. Translation gives CASSQDHRGIQFF.

The V gene is TRBV15, the J gene TRBJ2-3; D is possibly TRBD2 (6 bases). The CDR3 consists of 14 residues. The V gene's germline CDR1 is LNHNV and CDR2 YYDKDF (reference sequence). Deletions cut 0 bases from V and 6 bases from J, with 10 bases between. The CDR3 reads CATSREWLADTQYF. For the CDR3, the DNA is TGTGCCACCAGCAGAGAGTGGCTAGCGGATACGCAGTATTTT.

J is TRBJ1-6 and V is TRBV7-9, with 7 bases aligning to TRBD1. Losses at the gene ends were 5 bases for V and 10 bases for J; bases not matched to a gene: 14. The germline gives CDR1 SEHNR, CDR2 FQNEAQ (reference sequence). The CDR3 extends over 16 amino acids. This chain's CDR3 is CASSALQGKGYSPLHF. Written as DNA, the CDR3 is TGTGCCAGCAGCGCCCTACAGGGGAAGGGGTACTCACCCCTCCACTTT.

The genes are TRBV6-5 and TRBJ2-7, with a tentative D call TRBD1 (5 bases). V gave up 0 bases and J gave up 2 bases, with 14 bases separating them. Germline V CDR1 and CDR2: MNHEY, SVGAGI. The length of the CDR3 is 16 residues. The CDR3 is CASSYSSGAGTYEQYF. For the CDR3, the DNA is TGTGCCAGCAGTTACTCGAGTGGGGCAGGGACCTACGAGCAGTACTTC.

The chain is built from TRBV30 and TRBJ1-5, with D perhaps TRBD1 (5 bases). The germline gives CDR1 GTSNPN, CDR2 SVGIG (reference sequence). The CDR3 runs to 15 residues. Trimming removed 3 bases from V and 6 bases from J, with 18 bases in between. The CDR3 is CAWSPGGHTGQPQHF. As DNA, the CDR3 is TGTGCCTGGAGCCCGGGCGGACATACAGGTCAGCCCCAGCATTTT.

This chain joins TRBV18 and TRBJ2-7, with 13 nucleotides matching TRBD2. The V gene's germline CDR1 is KGHSH and CDR2 LQKENI. The CDR3 has 17 amino acids. V gave up 4 bases and J gave up 5 bases; unmatched junction bases: 11. CDR3 protein: CASSLTSGRAVFNEQYF. CDR3 nucleotides: TGTGCCAGCTCACTTACTAGCGGGAGGGCCGTTTTCAACGAGCAGTACTTC.

The CDR3 bases are TGTGCCAGCAGTTTGGCAGGGGCGGGCTACACCTTC. It yields the protein CASSLAGAGYTF. The chain recombines TRBV12-3 or TRBV12-4 with TRBJ1-2; the D gene is possibly TRBD1 (6 bases). This CDR3 contains 12 residues. Trimming removed 3 bases from V and 8 bases from J, with 10 bases in between.

The chain has TRBV6-2 or TRBV6-3 and TRBJ1-1; tentatively, D is TRBD1 (6 bases). Trimming took off 6 bases at V and 4 bases at J, with 15 bases between the two ends. This CDR3 has 14 residues. Germline lookup yields CDR1 MNHEY and CDR2 SVGEGT. The CDR3 region has the DNA TGTGCCAGCAGCCTACAGGGTTTGGGCACTGAAGCTTTCTTT. Translation gives CASSLQGLGTEAFF.

This chain uses TRBV3-1 (or the pseudogene TRBV3-2) with TRBJ2-1; 16 nucleotides line up with TRBD2. Germline loops: CDR1 LGHDT, CDR2 YNNKEL (reference sequence). CDR3 length: 18 residues. Trimming removed 1 base from V and 4 bases from J; junction bases left unmatched: 4. The CDR3: CASSQASGLAGGYNEQFF. The CDR3 coding sequence is TGTGCCAGCAGCCAAGCATCGGGACTAGCGGGAGGGTACAATGAGCAGTTCTTC.

The chain recombines TRBV27 with TRBJ1-1, with TRBD1 matching over 11 bases. Germline-derived CDR1 and CDR2 are MNHEY and SMNVEV (reference sequence). There are 15 residues in the CDR3. Germline trimming cut 5 bases from V and 5 bases from J; bases unmatched to any gene: 7. CDR3 region: CASSPGTGGRTEAFF. CDR3 in DNA: TGTGCCAGCAGTCCCGGGACAGGGGGGAGGACTGAAGCTTTCTTT.

V gene TRBV30 combines with J gene TRBJ1-5; TRBD1 matches at 7 bases. Germline trimming cut 1 base from V and 4 bases from J; bases unmatched to any gene: 4. Germline lookup yields CDR1 GTSNPN and CDR2 SVGIG (reference sequence). The length of the CDR3 is 14 residues. CDR3 bases: TGTGCCTGGAGTGAGGGACAGCCAAATCAGCCCCAGCATTTT. This translates into CAWSEGQPNQPQHF.

The chain recombines TRBV9 with TRBJ2-7, with TRBD2 matching over 7 bases. This CDR3 comprises 16 residues. CDR1 is SGDLS and CDR2 is YYNGEE in the germline V gene. V lost 1 base to trimming and J lost 5 bases; unmatched junction nucleotides: 12. This CDR3 reads CASSVTAGEYGDEQYF. CDR3 nucleotides: TGTGCCAGCAGCGTAACGGCGGGAGAGTATGGGGACGAGCAGTACTTC.

CDR3 DNA: TGCGCCAGCAGCCAAGGCGGAGGGACAGTAAACTACGAGCAGTACTTC. Protein: CASSQGGGTVNYEQYF. V gene TRBV4-1 combines with J gene TRBJ2-7; tentative D call: TRBD1 (7 bases). The CDR3 runs to 16 residues. CDR1 and CDR2 (germline): MGHRA, YSYEKL. Trimming took 1 base from V and 3 from J, leaving 16 bases between them.